The sequence of this TCR beta chain was determined in a study of shared clonotypes between healthy human individuals. Study-level findings and limits: Unshared clonotypes carried lower generation probabilities than those common to all four donors. The study generally estimated greater richness for naive than memory subsets. When naive CD4 clonotypes were compared across a few donors, approximately 5% were shared.

Comment on this clone: Its target is unknown.

The assay was immunoSEQ multiplex PCR, and TCRdb's table has in-frame clones only and misses some. The sample comprises about 1.5 million clones, 95% to 97% of which are singletons, and 1.2% rests with the top ten. V was pared by 5 bases and J by 5 bases, with 12 bases between. The V gene's germline CDR1 is SGHNT and CDR2 YENEEA. The CDR3 runs to 13 residues. The chain employs TRBV11-3 and TRBJ2-5; tentative D call: TRBD1 (5 bases). The sequencing sample was made of naive CD4+ T cells sorted from blood. The subset: CD45RA+ positively selected. This TCR was recovered from a man aged 25-45 years in good health. CDR3 region: CASSPSGSETQYF. CDR3 sequence (DNA): TGTGCCAGCAGCCCCTCAGGGTCGGAGACCCAGTACTTC.